These T cell receptor beta chains were read from a single sample in a study. TCRdb analysed the RT-PCR reads with MiXCR anew, one entry per CDR3 protein. The sample has about 700,000 distinct CDR3 sequences, about 14% seen once. The specimen was memory CD4+ T cells from blood. Every receptor here comes from a female donor in good health, serving as a healthy control. Each CDR3 is given without its conserved first and last residue. Each record gives: J gene, V gene, CDR3 protein.

J: TRBJ2-3
V: TRBV6-1
CDR3: ASDPDRLGTDTQY

J: TRBJ2-7
V: TRBV20-1
CDR3: SEMGAGYEQY

J: TRBJ1-5
V: TRBV7-2
CDR3: ASSFLGSNQPQH

J: TRBJ2-1
V: TRBV5-4
CDR3: ASSPGQGQFSEQF

J: TRBJ2-1
V: TRBV24-1
CDR3: ATSDSGTDNEQF

J: TRBJ1-4
V: TRBV7-9
CDR3: ASSLVGARVEKLF

J: TRBJ2-7
V: TRBV27
CDR3: ASSSDRNRYEQY

J: TRBJ1-2
V: TRBV12-3/TRBV12-4
CDR3: ASSLALSWTGAGYT

J: TRBJ1-1
V: TRBV15
CDR3: ATSRDWVNTEAF

J: TRBJ2-1
V: TRBV21-1
CDR3: ASSGRDRLVIGEQF

J: TRBJ1-1
V: TRBV10-3
CDR3: AISPQGGRTEAF

J: TRBJ2-3
V: TRBV5-1
CDR3: ASSLAGAGGADTQY

J: TRBJ2-2
V: TRBV7-2
CDR3: ASSLERFSTGELF

J: TRBJ2-6
V: TRBV5-6
CDR3: ASSTELLAGGRRANVLT

J: TRBJ2-1
V: TRBV28
CDR3: ASSPLASGIGEQF

J: TRBJ2-1
V: TRBV20-1
CDR3: SAIQLDLGGGNEQF

J: TRBJ1-3
V: TRBV4-3
CDR3: ASSQAAGSMAGNTIY

J: TRBJ2-1
V: TRBV3-1
CDR3: ASSHGGGEQI

J: TRBJ2-5
V: TRBV20-1
CDR3: SAVPGLAGGRETQY

J: TRBJ2-2
V: TRBV4-3
CDR3: ASSRGQGAKTGELF

J: TRBJ1-1
V: TRBV29-1
CDR3: SVHDKGSGTEAF

J: TRBJ1-2
V: TRBV7-2
CDR3: ASSLRERGSGGYT

J: TRBJ2-5
V: TRBV7-2
CDR3: ASSLDRLAKETQY

J: TRBJ1-2
V: TRBV15
CDR3: ATSRDQGTAGYT

J: TRBJ1-6
V: TRBV2
CDR3: ASSEGQGSGGSPLH

J: TRBJ2-1
V: TRBV7-3
CDR3: ASSSQPYLDNEQF

J: TRBJ2-1
V: TRBV6-1
CDR3: ASSEYGQPNYNEQF

J: TRBJ2-1
V: TRBV11-1
CDR3: ASSLEPGRNEQF

J: TRBJ2-7
V: TRBV6-2/TRBV6-3
CDR3: ASWAGTGVGSYEQY

J: TRBJ2-5
V: TRBV4-2
CDR3: ASSQMERAGGGETQY

J: TRBJ1-4
V: TRBV10-3
CDR3: AISESRREKLF

J: TRBJ1-1
V: TRBV27
CDR3: ASRTGQRETEAF

J: TRBJ2-7
V: TRBV6-5
CDR3: ASSYSGHSVSYEQY

J: TRBJ1-1
V: TRBV4-2
CDR3: ASSQRGGTPNTEAF

J: TRBJ2-1
V: TRBV5-6
CDR3: ASSWDLQVGNEQF

J: TRBJ2-5
V: TRBV28
CDR3: ASSSPETQY

J: TRBJ1-5
V: TRBV27
CDR3: ASRPTGGGQPQH

J: TRBJ2-5
V: TRBV5-6
CDR3: ASSNLGAQETQY

J: TRBJ1-1
V: TRBV5-1
CDR3: ASEAGPNTEAF

J: TRBJ2-7
V: TRBV27
CDR3: ASSSGTSNVRQY

J: TRBJ2-1
V: TRBV3-1
CDR3: ASSALPRGEQF

J: TRBJ1-1
V: TRBV12-3/TRBV12-4
CDR3: ASSPMEGPGVNTEAF

J: TRBJ2-7
V: TRBV4-2
CDR3: ASSRGGSSYEQY

J: TRBJ2-7
V: TRBV20-1
CDR3: SARTQTGEQY

J: TRBJ1-2
V: TRBV10-3
CDR3: AISEVGGGGYT

J: TRBJ1-2
V: TRBV4-1
CDR3: ASSQVTVDGYT

J: TRBJ1-5
V: TRBV20-1
CDR3: SARDWADYSNQPQH

J: TRBJ2-7
V: TRBV7-2
CDR3: ASSLASLAGTYEQY

J: TRBJ1-1
V: TRBV28
CDR3: ASSQPGQGAPGAF

J: TRBJ2-3
V: TRBV10-2
CDR3: ASNPPRTDTQY

J: TRBJ2-1
V: TRBV27
CDR3: ASKTPGQGQF

J: TRBJ1-6
V: TRBV7-2
CDR3: ASSGLQNSPLH

J: TRBJ2-2
V: TRBV30
CDR3: AWSVRTGGTGELF

J: TRBJ2-1
V: TRBV11-2
CDR3: ASSPRLGDEQF

J: TRBJ2-3
V: TRBV21-1
CDR3: ASSNRDRGYTDTQY

J: TRBJ1-5
V: TRBV20-1
CDR3: SARSVGRRQPQH

J: TRBJ1-2
V: TRBV5-6
CDR3: ASSSTGAGYYGYT

J: TRBJ1-5
V: TRBV7-9
CDR3: ASSRGDGALNQPQH